These 9 T cell receptor beta chains came from one sample sequenced in a study of vaccination and CD4 T cells after COVID-19 (dated by TCRdb to the early 2020s). The library was made by PCR. For sequencing, an Illumina iSeq 100 was employed. TCR sequencing of DNA from cultured CD4+ T cells used the Oncomine TCR Beta short-read assay at the Johns Hopkins FTIC core. The public reads were reanalyzed by TCRdb: fastp trimming at Q25, MiXCR alignment, in-frame beta chains only. Rows are combined by CDR3 protein, so each entry shows the most common genes and DNA. This sample holds about 9,000 distinct CDR3 sequences; approximately 20% were observed only once. The top ten constitute 21% of the sample. Their antigens are not known. In light of the paper, this sample's treatment or condition label describes: approximately 11-day PBMC culture with coronavirus spike peptide pools or control peptides (ViraFEST assay).

The sequencing used CD4+ T cells from blood, cultured in vitro, collected after SARS-CoV-2 vaccination. These receptors were taken from a human donor who had recovered from COVID-19.

The chain recombines TRBV6-4 with TRBJ2-1; 16 nucleotides match TRBD2. The trim removed 8 bases at V and 12 bases at J, leaving 13 bases unmatched. Per germline, CDR1 MRHNA and CDR2 SNTAGT. This CDR3 is 16 amino acids long. The CDR3 sequence: CASPGTSGGAGRRQFF. The CDR3 region has the DNA TGTGCCAGCCCCGGGACTAGCGGGGGGGCCGGGCGTCGGCAGTTCTTC.

This clonotype rates as medium-sized (0.01 to 0.1%). The chain uses TRBV27 and TRBJ1-6; no clear D gene. CDR3 length: 12 residues. Germline loops: CDR1 MNHEY, CDR2 SMNVEV (reference sequence). Between the trimmed V and J ends, which lost 1 base and 9 bases, there was a span of 4 bases. CDR3 loop: CASSLFGSPLHF. DNA of the CDR3: TGTGCCAGCAGTTTATTCGGTTCACCCCTCCACTTT.

This clonotype was detected only a few times. The V call is TRBV28, the J call TRBJ2-1; weak D call: TRBD1 (6 bases). Germline V gene data show CDR1 as MDHEN and CDR2 as SYDVKM. V was clipped by 5 bases and J by 6 bases, with 11 bases between them. The CDR3 runs to 13 residues. CDR3 loop: CASSPDSVNEQFF. For the CDR3, the DNA is TGTGCCAGCAGTCCGGACAGCGTCAATGAGCAGTTCTTC.

Details on this clonotype: A much bigger clone sits one base away, suggesting this may be a read error. This chain connects TRBV19 to TRBJ1-5; D possibly corresponds to TRBD1 (5 bases). CDR1 is LNHDA and CDR2 is SQIVND in the germline V gene (reference sequence). The CDR3 is made up of 15 amino acids. V was shortened by 5 bases and J by 6 bases, with 17 bases between the two germline ends. The CDR3 loop is CASSGAGSGGQPQHF. CDR3 nucleotides: TGTGCCAGTAGTGGGGCAGGGAGTGGGGGTCAGCCCCAGCATTTT.

This clonotype was seen only a few times. The chain employs TRBV11-3 and TRBJ2-7, with TRBD1 as a possible D gene (6 bases). Trimming left V 7 bases short and J 2 bases short, with 12 bases between. This CDR3 is built from 13 residues. The germline V gene has CDR1 SGHNT and CDR2 YENEEA. DNA for the CDR3: TGTGCCAGCACCCAGGGGTCGACCTACGAGCAGTACTTC. This encodes CASTQGSTYEQYF.

This clonotype is labeled as medium-sized. The genes are TRBV27 and TRBJ2-7; unclear D gene. In germline, CDR1 is MNHEY, CDR2 SMNVEV (reference sequence). The V end lost 10 bases, the J end lost 0 bases, and 13 bases lay between the germline ends. The CDR3 has 13 residues. CDR3 sequence: CATRRASSYEQYF. The CDR3 DNA reads as TGTGCCACCCGAAGGGCGAGCTCCTACGAGCAGTACTTC.

This sequence joins TRBV6-2 or TRBV6-3 and TRBJ1-5, with a weak D call TRBD1 (5 bases). CDR3 size: 16 residues. The V gene's germline CDR1 is MNHEY and CDR2 SVGEGT. The ends were cut back, 6 bases at V and 3 bases at J, with 18 bases in the middle. The CDR3, as DNA: TGTGCCAGCAGCCCAAGGCCCGACAGTCACAATCAGCCCCAGCATTTT. Translation: CASSPRPDSHNQPQHF.

This clonotype is deemed medium-sized. V and J are TRBV20-1 and TRBJ1-6, with TRBD1 identical over 9 bases. V was clipped by 2 bases and J by 8 bases; unmatched bases: 7. Per the germline V gene, CDR1 is DFQATT and CDR2 is SNEGSKA (reference sequence). This CDR3 region has 15 residues. As DNA, the CDR3 is TGCAGTGCTAGATCGGACAGGGGAAACGATTCACCCCTCCACTTT. This gives the protein CSARSDRGNDSPLHF.

This chain joins TRBV2 and TRBJ1-1; TRBD1 aligns across 8 bases. In germline, CDR1 is SNHLY, CDR2 FYNNEI. CDR3 length: 14 amino acids. Trimming at V came to 3 bases and at J to 7 bases, leaving 7 bases not matched to a gene. The CDR3 region is CASSDRTGWDEAFF. CDR3 bases: TGTGCCAGCAGTGACCGGACAGGGTGGGATGAAGCTTTCTTT.